This T cell receptor (beta chain) derives from a study of blood T cell repertoires in COVID-19. Only in-frame clones appear in the TCRdb table, and some are missing; sequencing was by immunoSEQ multiplex PCR. The sample contains roughly 130,000 clones, approximately 81% of which appear only once. This clone was seen only once. Sequencing used peripheral blood. This clonotype originated in a woman aged 25 to 39 who had recovered from COVID-19.

The DNA for the CDR3 is TGTGCCAGCAGCTTACGCGCCGGGACAGGGAGATCGGTGCACACCATATATTTT. Protein sequence: CASSLRAGTGRSVHTIYF. This sequence joins TRBV7-9 and TRBJ1-3; 9 nucleotides agree with TRBD1. The CDR3 consists of 18 residues. CDR1 is SEHNR, CDR2 FQNEAQ, per germline (reference sequence). Trimming took 2 bases from V and 8 from J; bases not matched to a gene: 16.